These 15 T cell receptor beta chains were sequenced from one sample in a study of blood T cell repertoires in COVID-19. TCRdb's copy holds only in-frame clones and misses some; the assay was immunoSEQ multiplex PCR. The sample yields about 300,000 clones, around 85% seen once. Source material: peripheral blood. These TCRs come from a human donor with COVID-19, enrolled during active disease. The donor label of this sample is uncertain.

The rearrangement uses TRBV7-2 and TRBJ2-3, with TRBD2 identical over 12 bases. The V segment lost 5 bases and the J segment 3 bases; nucleotides outside the gene matches: 6. The germline gives CDR1 SGHTA, CDR2 FQGNSA. This CDR3 contains 16 residues. The CDR3 DNA follows: TGTGCCAGCAGCCCTCTAGCGGGGGGGAGTACAGATACGCAGTATTTT. Amino acid sequence: CASSPLAGGSTDTQYF.

The chain combines TRBV5-1 with TRBJ2-6, with 7 bases identical to TRBD1. The CDR3 is made up of 15 amino acids. Looked up from germline, CDR1 is SGHRS and CDR2 is YFSETQ. V was clipped by 1 base and J by 2 bases; unmatched bases: 0. The CDR3 nucleotides are TGCGCCAGCAGCTTGCAGGGGGCTGGGGCCAACGTCCTGACTTTC. This translates into CASSLQGAGANVLTF.

The gene calls are TRBV2 and TRBJ2-7; 16 bases fit TRBD2. The CDR3 has 16 residues. CDR1 and CDR2 from the germline V gene are SNHLY and FYNNEI. J was trimmed by 5 bases and V by 5 bases; bases with no gene match: 6. The CDR3 protein is CASSPGLAGGLDEQYF. The CDR3 region has the DNA TGTGCCAGCAGTCCGGGACTAGCGGGAGGGCTCGACGAGCAGTACTTC. Full variable domain (rest looked up from reference TRBV2 and TRBJ2-7): EPEVTQTPSHQVTQMGQEVILRCVPISNHLYFYWYRQILGQKVEFLVSFYNNEISEKSEIFDDQFSVERPDGSNFTLKIRSTKLEDSAMYFCASSPGLAGGLDEQYFGPGTRLTVT.

The chain uses TRBV28 and TRBJ1-2, with TRBD1 matching over 9 bases. The CDR3 extends over 16 amino acids. J gave up 0 bases and V 6 bases, and 8 bases lay outside the gene matches. Germline V gene data show CDR1 as MDHEN and CDR2 as SYDVKM. The CDR3 loop reads CASRRDRDRANYGYTF. Here the CDR3 DNA reads TGTGCCAGCAGACGGGACAGGGATAGGGCTAACTATGGCTACACCTTC.

Details on this clone: A read error may account for a junction end that differs from germline. The V and J genes are TRBV7-7 and TRBJ1-3, with D unclear. The CDR3 sequence is 13 residues long. Germline V gene sequence: CDR1 SSHAT, CDR2 FNYEAQ (reference sequence). In nucleotides, the CDR3 is TGTGCTAGCAGCATAAACTCTGGAAACACCATATATTTT. Protein product: CASSINSGNTIYF.

J is TRBJ2-2 and V is TRBV7-2; a possible D gene is TRBD2 (6 bases). CDR3 length: 14 amino acids. The germline CDR1 and CDR2 sequences are SGHTA and FQGNSA. V was shortened by 2 bases and J by 7 bases, with 11 bases between the two germline ends. DNA for the CDR3: TGTGCCAGCAGCTTACTAGCGCAGAACGGGGAGCTGTTTTTT. Its translation is CASSLLAQNGELFF. Looking up the rest from reference TRBV7-2 and TRBJ2-2 gives the full variable domain: GAGVSQSPSNKVTEKGKDVELRCDPISGHTALYWYRQSLGQGLEFLIYFQGNSAPDKSGLPSDRFSAERTGGSVSTLTIQRTQQEDSAVYLCASSLLAQNGELFFGEGSRLTVL.

The sample holds a few counts of this clone. V is TRBV27 and J is TRBJ2-2; tentative D call: TRBD1 (6 bases). The germline V and J ends were trimmed by 5 bases and 0 bases, with 10 bases remaining between them. From germline, CDR1 is MNHEY and CDR2 SMNVEV (reference sequence). CDR3 length equals 15 residues. The DNA for the CDR3 is TGTGCCAGCAGTCCACAGGGCGCGAACACCGGGGAGCTGTTTTTT. It translates to CASSPQGANTGELFF.

The chain is built from TRBV29-1 and TRBJ1-1; weak D call: TRBD1 (5 bases). The V and J ends lost 7 bases and 3 bases respectively, with 15 bases between them. CDR3 length: 13 amino acids. Germline V gives CDR1 SQVTM, CDR2 ANQGSEA. The CDR3 coding sequence is TGCAGCGCCCACCCGTCACAGGACACTGAAGCTTTCTTT. It is translated as CSAHPSQDTEAFF.

The chain links TRBV29-1 to TRBJ1-2, with D possibly being TRBD1 (6 bases). CDR1 is SQVTM, CDR2 ANQGSEA, per germline. V was clipped by 7 bases and J by 6 bases, with 15 bases between them. This CDR3 has 12 amino acids. The CDR3 loop reads CSGSGQGHGYTF. The CDR3 DNA is TGCAGCGGATCCGGTCAGGGGCATGGCTACACCTTC.

The V gene is TRBV6-2 or TRBV6-3, the J gene TRBJ2-3; D unresolved. Between the trimmed V and J ends, which lost 6 bases and 4 bases, there was a span of 38 bases. This CDR3 spans 22 amino acids. Germline-derived CDR1 and CDR2 are MNHEY and SVGEGT. The CDR3 region is CASSPPTVKTPYRSRRADTQYF. DNA for the CDR3: TGTGCCAGCAGCCCCCCGACGGTGAAGACCCCATATAGGTCCAGACGGGCAGATACGCAGTATTTT.

This clone was recorded a few times. The V call is TRBV29-1, the J call TRBJ1-2, with 7 bases identical to TRBD1. The V gene's germline CDR1 is SQVTM and CDR2 ANQGSEA. The J segment lost 2 bases and the V segment lost 6 bases, leaving 3 bases of the junction unmatched. This CDR3 is 12 amino acids long. The DNA of the CDR3 is TGCAGCGTATCAGGGGGAAACTATGGCTACACCTTC. It codes for CSVSGGNYGYTF.

This rearrangement joins TRBV19 to TRBJ1-5; D perhaps matches TRBD1 (5 bases). CDR1 and CDR2 (germline): LNHDA, SQIVND (reference sequence). The CDR3 is made up of 16 amino acids. Trimming took 7 bases from V and 6 from J, leaving 22 bases between them. The CDR3: CASMGRGNRGIQPQHF. CDR3 in DNA: TGTGCCAGTATGGGAAGGGGTAATAGAGGTATTCAGCCCCAGCATTTT.

The chain joins TRBV28 to TRBJ1-5; D ambiguous. Germline assignment: CDR1 MDHEN and CDR2 SYDVKM. This CDR3 is built from 16 residues. The V gene lost 3 bases and the J gene lost 5 bases, with 17 bases spanning the gap. The CDR3 loop is CASSFSLAGSHQPQHF. The CDR3 nucleotides read TGTGCCAGCAGTTTTTCTTTGGCGGGCTCTCATCAGCCCCAGCATTTT.

This clone has just one count. This chain connects TRBV30 to TRBJ1-1; D remains ambiguous. Trimming shortened V by 0 bases and J by 5 bases, and 10 bases separated the two germline ends. Germline CDR1 and CDR2: GTSNPN and SVGIG (reference sequence). CDR3 length: 13 amino acids. The CDR3 sequence is CAWSVERWTEAFF. The CDR3 nucleotides are TGTGCCTGGAGTGTAGAGAGGTGGACTGAAGCTTTCTTT.

This chain links TRBV5-4 with TRBJ1-5; D gene uncertain. This CDR3 has 15 amino acids. The V gene's germline CDR1 is SGHNT and CDR2 YYREEE (reference sequence). Trimming took off 0 bases at V and 5 bases at J, with 12 bases between the two ends. The CDR3 loop reads CASSLDPRRDQPQHF. CDR3 bases: TGTGCCAGCAGCTTGGACCCACGGAGAGATCAGCCCCAGCATTTT.